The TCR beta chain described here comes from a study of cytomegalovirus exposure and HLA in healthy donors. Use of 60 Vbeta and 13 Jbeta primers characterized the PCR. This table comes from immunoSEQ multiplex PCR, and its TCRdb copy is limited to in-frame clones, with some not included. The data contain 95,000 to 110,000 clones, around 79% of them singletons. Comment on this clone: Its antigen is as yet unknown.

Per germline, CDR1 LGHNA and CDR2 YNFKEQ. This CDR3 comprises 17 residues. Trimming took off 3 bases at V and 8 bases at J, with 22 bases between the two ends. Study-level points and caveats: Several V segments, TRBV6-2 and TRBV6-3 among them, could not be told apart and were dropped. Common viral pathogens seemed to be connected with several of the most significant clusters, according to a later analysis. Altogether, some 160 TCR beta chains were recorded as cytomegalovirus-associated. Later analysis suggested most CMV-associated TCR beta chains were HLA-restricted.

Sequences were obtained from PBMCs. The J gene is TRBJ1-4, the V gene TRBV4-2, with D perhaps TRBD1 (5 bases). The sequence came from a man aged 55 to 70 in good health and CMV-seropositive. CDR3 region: CASSHRMGQFLREKLFF. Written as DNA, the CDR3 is TGTGCCAGCAGCCACAGGATGGGGCAGTTCTTGAGAGAAAAACTGTTTTTT.